The sequence of this T cell receptor beta chain was determined in a study of cytomegalovirus exposure and HLA in healthy donors. Study-wide results and caveats: Later work found that TCR association rates differed between HLA loci; DRB1 had the most and HLA-C the fewest. Association of a missense DCLRE1C variant with TCR beta V- and J-gene trimming was reported in a later analysis. Most CMV-associated TCR beta chains were later found to appear HLA-restricted.

Between the trimmed V and J ends, which lost 6 bases and 5 bases, there was a span of 14 bases. The CDR3 spans 14 residues. Germline CDR1 reads MDHEN; CDR2 reads SYDVKM. This clone has only one observation. What it binds is not known. PCR primers comprised 60 Vbeta and 13 Jbeta primers. Assay: immunoSEQ multiplex PCR; the TCRdb copy retains only in-frame clones and omits some. In the table there are approximately 170,000 clones, 80% to 90% of which are singletons. The TCR comes from a male donor in good health and CMV-seronegative. The V gene is TRBV28, the J gene TRBJ1-5; D possibly corresponds to TRBD1 (5 bases). Material for sequencing was PBMCs. In DNA form, the CDR3 reads TGTGCCAGCAGGTCAGGGTTGGGGCATCAGCCCCAGCATTTT. This codes for CASRSGLGHQPQHF.